The rows below give T cell receptor beta chains drawn from one sample of a study of cytomegalovirus exposure and HLA in healthy donors. Here immunoSEQ multiplex PCR was the method, and the copy in TCRdb shows in-frame clones only, minus some. The sample contains roughly 150,000 clones, nearly 80% of which appear only once. The sample was PBMCs. These receptors were taken from a woman aged 25 to 39 in good health and CMV-seronegative. Each CDR3 is given with its conserved first and last residue. D genes are given only for firm matches. The size entry is marked missing in some rows and otherwise reads once, few, many or a size class.

d_call: TRBD1; clone_size: -; j_call: TRBJ1-1; v_call: TRBV5-1; cdr3_length: 15; cdr3_aa: CASSLETGLYTEAFF; cdr3_nt: TGCGCCAGCAGCTTGGAGACAGGGTTGTACACTGAAGCTTTCTTT
d_call: -; clone_size: -; j_call: TRBJ2-7; v_call: TRBV7-2; cdr3_length: 13; cdr3_aa: CASSLGTHYEQYF; cdr3_nt: TGTGCCAGCAGCCTCGGGACTCACTACGAGCAGTACTTC
d_call: TRBD1; clone_size: -; j_call: TRBJ1-4; v_call: TRBV5-1; cdr3_length: 15; cdr3_aa: CASSLGTGLNEKLFF; cdr3_nt: TGCGCCAGCAGCTTGGGGACAGGGCTTAATGAAAAACTGTTTTTT
d_call: TRBD1; clone_size: -; j_call: TRBJ2-7; v_call: TRBV5-1; cdr3_length: 15; cdr3_aa: CASSLAGDRGREQYF; cdr3_nt: TGCGCCAGCAGCTTGGCCGGGGACAGGGGGCGAGAGCAGTACTTC
d_call: TRBD1; clone_size: few; j_call: TRBJ1-3; v_call: TRBV6-5; cdr3_length: 14; cdr3_aa: CASSSDRDGNTIYF; cdr3_nt: TGTGCCAGCAGCTCGGACAGGGACGGAAACACCATATATTTT
d_call: -; clone_size: once; j_call: TRBJ2-2; v_call: TRBV5-5; cdr3_length: 17; cdr3_aa: CASSWGPQRPNTGELFF; cdr3_nt: TGTGCCAGCAGCTGGGGGCCCCAAAGGCCGAACACCGGGGAGCTGTTTTTT
d_call: TRBD1; clone_size: once; j_call: TRBJ1-3; v_call: TRBV7-6; cdr3_length: 16; cdr3_aa: CASSLTTGGSGNTIYF; cdr3_nt: TGTGCCAGCAGCTTAACCACAGGGGGCTCCGGAAACACCATATATTTT
d_call: -; clone_size: -; j_call: TRBJ1-5; v_call: TRBV7-8; cdr3_length: 16; cdr3_aa: CASSYGLGQVNQPQHF; cdr3_nt: TGTGCCAGCAGCTATGGACTAGGCCAGGTGAATCAGCCCCAGCATTTT
d_call: TRBD2; clone_size: few; j_call: TRBJ2-7; v_call: TRBV4-2; cdr3_length: 17; cdr3_aa: CASSQEVSGGVPIEQYF; cdr3_nt: TGTGCCAGCAGCCAAGAAGTTAGCGGGGGGGTCCCTATCGAGCAGTACTTC
d_call: -; clone_size: -; j_call: TRBJ2-5; v_call: TRBV9; cdr3_length: 16; cdr3_aa: CASSVLSGRGGETQYF; cdr3_nt: TGTGCCAGCAGCGTACTATCTGGGAGGGGGGGAGAGACCCAGTACTTC
d_call: -; clone_size: -; j_call: TRBJ2-7; v_call: TRBV6-5; cdr3_length: 15; cdr3_aa: CASSYESGSQYEQYF; cdr3_nt: TGTGCCAGCAGTTACGAGAGTGGGAGTCAATACGAGCAGTACTTC
d_call: TRBD1; clone_size: -; j_call: TRBJ1-6; v_call: TRBV2; cdr3_length: 14; cdr3_aa: CASSRTGSGSPLHF; cdr3_nt: TGTGCCAGCAGTCGGACAGGGAGCGGCTCACCCCTCCACTTT
d_call: TRBD1; clone_size: few; j_call: TRBJ2-7; v_call: TRBV11-3; cdr3_length: 13; cdr3_aa: CASSSGTDYEQYF; cdr3_nt: TGTGCCAGCAGCTCTGGGACAGATTACGAGCAGTACTTC
d_call: -; clone_size: -; j_call: TRBJ2-3; v_call: TRBV6-1; cdr3_length: 14; cdr3_aa: CASSEGGVTDTQYF; cdr3_nt: TGTGCCAGCAGTGAAGGGGGGGTGACAGATACGCAGTATTTT
d_call: TRBD1; clone_size: -; j_call: TRBJ2-7; v_call: TRBV2; cdr3_length: 14; cdr3_aa: CASSVGQGSYEQYF; cdr3_nt: TGTGCCAGCAGTGTGGGACAGGGATCGTACGAGCAGTACTTC
d_call: -; clone_size: few; j_call: TRBJ1-6; v_call: TRBV11-1; cdr3_length: 14; cdr3_aa: CASRTGSYNSPLHF; cdr3_nt: TGTGCCAGCAGAACAGGCTCCTATAATTCACCCCTCCACTTT
d_call: -; clone_size: -; j_call: TRBJ1-2; v_call: TRBV29-1; cdr3_length: 12; cdr3_aa: CSVQQANYGYTF; cdr3_nt: TGCAGCGTTCAGCAGGCTAACTATGGCTACACCTTC
d_call: TRBD2; clone_size: few; j_call: TRBJ2-3; v_call: TRBV5-4; cdr3_length: 14; cdr3_aa: CAFLAGGSTDTQYF; cdr3_nt: TGTGCCTTTTTAGCGGGGGGGAGCACAGATACGCAGTATTTT
d_call: -; clone_size: -; j_call: TRBJ1-1; v_call: TRBV7-9; cdr3_length: 15; cdr3_aa: CASSLPGEWVTEAFF; cdr3_nt: TGTGCCAGCAGCTTACCAGGGGAATGGGTCACTGAAGCTTTCTTT
d_call: -; clone_size: -; j_call: TRBJ1-1; v_call: TRBV4-3; cdr3_length: 14; cdr3_aa: CASSAQQGITEAFF; cdr3_nt: TGCGCCAGCAGCGCCCAACAGGGAATAACTGAAGCTTTCTTT
d_call: -; clone_size: -; j_call: TRBJ2-7; v_call: TRBV11-2; cdr3_length: 15; cdr3_aa: CASSPRQISSYEQYF; cdr3_nt: TGTGCCAGCAGCCCCCGACAGATTTCCTCCTACGAGCAGTACTTC
d_call: -; clone_size: -; j_call: TRBJ1-1; v_call: TRBV14; cdr3_length: 14; cdr3_aa: CASSQVSGRTEAFF; cdr3_nt: TGTGCCAGCAGCCAAGTTTCAGGTCGGACTGAAGCTTTCTTT
d_call: -; clone_size: -; j_call: TRBJ2-5; v_call: TRBV18; cdr3_length: 14; cdr3_aa: CASSPLPVLETQYF; cdr3_nt: TGTGCCAGCTCACCACTCCCGGTGTTAGAGACCCAGTACTTC
d_call: TRBD1; clone_size: few; j_call: TRBJ1-1; v_call: TRBV29-1; cdr3_length: 15; cdr3_aa: CSVAGQGTLNTEAFF; cdr3_nt: TGCAGCGTAGCCGGACAGGGGACCTTGAACACTGAAGCTTTCTTT
d_call: TRBD1; clone_size: -; j_call: TRBJ1-1; v_call: TRBV5-6; cdr3_length: 15; cdr3_aa: CASSLGGQGLDEAFF; cdr3_nt: TGTGCCAGCAGCTTGGGAGGACAGGGTTTGGATGAAGCTTTCTTT
d_call: -; clone_size: -; j_call: TRBJ2-7; v_call: TRBV19; cdr3_length: 14; cdr3_aa: CASSKRGEAYEQYF; cdr3_nt: TGTGCCAGTAGCAAACGAGGGGAGGCCTACGAGCAGTACTTC
d_call: TRBD1; clone_size: -; j_call: TRBJ2-7; v_call: TRBV7-9; cdr3_length: 13; cdr3_aa: CASSSTGFYEQYF; cdr3_nt: TGTGCCAGCAGCTCGACAGGGTTCTACGAGCAGTACTTC
d_call: TRBD1; clone_size: -; j_call: TRBJ1-4; v_call: TRBV27; cdr3_length: 15; cdr3_aa: CASSSPGQGWGKLFF; cdr3_nt: TGTGCCAGCAGTTCGCCGGGACAGGGGTGGGGAAAACTGTTTTTT
d_call: -; clone_size: -; j_call: TRBJ2-3; v_call: TRBV2; cdr3_length: 13; cdr3_aa: CASSPSRTDTQYF; cdr3_nt: TGTGCCAGCAGCCCCTCGAGGACAGATACGCAGTATTTT
d_call: TRBD1; clone_size: -; j_call: TRBJ1-2; v_call: TRBV5-4; cdr3_length: 16; cdr3_aa: CASSPVQGLRDYGYTF; cdr3_nt: TGTGCCAGCAGCCCTGTACAGGGGCTTCGGGACTATGGCTACACCTTC
d_call: TRBD2; clone_size: -; j_call: TRBJ2-3; v_call: TRBV9; cdr3_length: 16; cdr3_aa: CASSGIAGGPTDTQYF; cdr3_nt: TGTGCCAGCAGCGGTATAGCGGGGGGGCCCACAGATACGCAGTATTTT
d_call: -; clone_size: -; j_call: TRBJ2-7; v_call: TRBV30; cdr3_length: 13; cdr3_aa: CAWRGQVPYEQYF; cdr3_nt: TGTGCCTGGAGGGGGCAAGTGCCCTACGAGCAGTACTTC
d_call: -; clone_size: -; j_call: TRBJ2-3; v_call: TRBV28; cdr3_length: 14; cdr3_aa: CASRPLDRPDTQYF; cdr3_nt: TGTGCCAGCAGACCACTAGATCGCCCAGATACGCAGTATTTT
d_call: TRBD2; clone_size: few; j_call: TRBJ2-1; v_call: TRBV6-1; cdr3_length: 15; cdr3_aa: CATLAGVSSYNEQFF; cdr3_nt: TGTGCCACCCTAGCGGGGGTAAGCTCCTACAATGAGCAGTTCTTC
d_call: TRBD2; clone_size: -; j_call: TRBJ2-5; v_call: TRBV9; cdr3_length: 17; cdr3_aa: CASSAGLAGGQRETQYF; cdr3_nt: TGTGCCAGCAGCGCGGGACTAGCGGGGGGGCAGAGAGAGACCCAGTACTTC
d_call: -; clone_size: -; j_call: TRBJ1-2; v_call: TRBV27; cdr3_length: 14; cdr3_aa: CASKGAGYAYGYTF; cdr3_nt: TGTGCCAGCAAAGGGGCAGGGTATGCCTATGGCTACACCTTC
d_call: -; clone_size: -; j_call: TRBJ2-5; v_call: TRBV7-3; cdr3_length: 16; cdr3_aa: CASSPRGGWIQETQYF; cdr3_nt: TGTGCCAGCAGCCCCCGAGGGGGTTGGATCCAAGAGACCCAGTACTTC
d_call: TRBD1; clone_size: few; j_call: TRBJ1-2; v_call: TRBV4-3; cdr3_length: 19; cdr3_aa: CASSQARTGGFLESYGYTF; cdr3_nt: TGCGCCAGCAGCCAAGCTCGAACAGGGGGATTCCTCGAGTCCTATGGCTACACCTTC
d_call: -; clone_size: -; j_call: TRBJ1-1; v_call: TRBV19; cdr3_length: 13; cdr3_aa: CASTVSLNTEAFF; cdr3_nt: TGTGCCAGTACAGTCTCCTTAAACACTGAAGCTTTCTTT
d_call: -; clone_size: -; j_call: TRBJ1-2; v_call: TRBV5-1; cdr3_length: 14; cdr3_aa: CASSLDRTAYGYTF; cdr3_nt: TGCGCCAGCAGCTTAGACAGGACGGCCTATGGCTACACCTTC
d_call: TRBD1; clone_size: few; j_call: TRBJ2-2; v_call: TRBV18; cdr3_length: 15; cdr3_aa: CASSLKQGIGGELFF; cdr3_nt: TGTGCCAGCTCACTCAAACAGGGGATTGGCGGGGAGCTGTTTTTT
d_call: -; clone_size: -; j_call: TRBJ1-5; v_call: TRBV30; cdr3_length: 15; cdr3_aa: CAWSPLEYSNQPQHF; cdr3_nt: TGTGCCTGGAGTCCCCTAGAATATAGCAATCAGCCCCAGCATTTT
d_call: -; clone_size: few; j_call: TRBJ1-1; v_call: TRBV10-2; cdr3_length: 15; cdr3_aa: CASSEYSTGRTEAFF; cdr3_nt: TGCGCCAGCAGTGAGTACTCCACAGGGCGCACTGAAGCTTTCTTT
d_call: -; clone_size: -; j_call: TRBJ2-7; v_call: TRBV5-1; cdr3_length: 14; cdr3_aa: CASSLQQGSGEQYF; cdr3_nt: TGCGCCAGCAGCCTTCAACAGGGATCGGGCGAGCAGTACTTC
d_call: -; clone_size: few; j_call: TRBJ2-7; v_call: TRBV5-6; cdr3_length: 14; cdr3_aa: CASSIRTRSYEQYF; cdr3_nt: TGTGCCAGCAGCATTCGGACTCGTTCCTACGAGCAGTACTTC
d_call: TRBD1; clone_size: -; j_call: TRBJ2-1; v_call: TRBV6-1; cdr3_length: 13; cdr3_aa: CASRRTGPHEQFF; cdr3_nt: TGTGCCAGCAGGCGGACAGGGCCACATGAGCAGTTCTTC
d_call: TRBD1; clone_size: -; j_call: TRBJ1-2; v_call: TRBV5-1; cdr3_length: 16; cdr3_aa: CASSRTGTAPNYGYTF; cdr3_nt: TGCGCCAGCAGCCGTACCGGGACAGCTCCAAACTATGGCTACACCTTC
d_call: TRBD2; clone_size: once; j_call: TRBJ2-1; v_call: TRBV11-2; cdr3_length: 16; cdr3_aa: CASSSLTSGAYNEQFF; cdr3_nt: TGTGCCAGCAGCTCGCTGACTAGCGGGGCATACAATGAGCAGTTCTTC
d_call: -; clone_size: -; j_call: TRBJ1-1; v_call: TRBV5-4; cdr3_length: 15; cdr3_aa: CASSLEWTRATEAFF; cdr3_nt: TGTGCCAGCAGCTTGGAATGGACAAGGGCCACTGAAGCTTTCTTT
d_call: TRBD1; clone_size: -; j_call: TRBJ1-2; v_call: TRBV6-5; cdr3_length: 16; cdr3_aa: CASSYLLPTGAYGYTF; cdr3_nt: TGTGCCAGCAGTTATCTGCTTCCGACAGGGGCCTATGGCTACACCTTC
d_call: -; clone_size: -; j_call: TRBJ1-2; v_call: TRBV5-1; cdr3_length: 15; cdr3_aa: CASSSAPQGLYGYTF; cdr3_nt: TGCGCCAGCAGCTCGGCCCCACAGGGTCTCTATGGCTACACCTTC
d_call: TRBD1; clone_size: -; j_call: TRBJ2-1; v_call: TRBV6-5; cdr3_length: 15; cdr3_aa: CASSPGDSAYNEQFF; cdr3_nt: TGTGCCAGCAGTCCCGGGGACAGCGCCTACAATGAGCAGTTCTTC
d_call: -; clone_size: -; j_call: TRBJ2-1; v_call: TRBV15; cdr3_length: 15; cdr3_aa: CATSAFRGSYNEQFF; cdr3_nt: TGTGCCACCAGCGCCTTTAGGGGATCCTACAATGAGCAGTTCTTC
d_call: -; clone_size: few; j_call: TRBJ1-2; v_call: TRBV2; cdr3_length: 14; cdr3_aa: CASWQARFNYGYTF; cdr3_nt: TGTGCCAGCTGGCAGGCACGCTTTAACTATGGCTACACCTTC
d_call: TRBD1; clone_size: -; j_call: TRBJ1-2; v_call: TRBV7-8; cdr3_length: 13; cdr3_aa: CASSIPDRVGYTF; cdr3_nt: TGTGCCAGCAGCATACCAGACAGGGTCGGCTACACCTTC
d_call: -; clone_size: -; j_call: TRBJ2-7; v_call: TRBV6-1; cdr3_length: 14; cdr3_aa: CASSEDPGSYEQYF; cdr3_nt: TGTGCCAGCAGTGAAGACCCGGGCTCCTACGAGCAGTACTTC
d_call: TRBD2; clone_size: -; j_call: TRBJ2-1; v_call: TRBV29-1; cdr3_length: 16; cdr3_aa: CSVPRSGVPSYNEQFF; cdr3_nt: TGCAGCGTTCCCCGAAGCGGGGTCCCCTCCTACAATGAGCAGTTCTTC
d_call: TRBD1; clone_size: -; j_call: TRBJ2-1; v_call: TRBV11-3; cdr3_length: 15; cdr3_aa: CASSVDRDPYNEQFF; cdr3_nt: TGTGCCAGCAGCGTGGACAGGGATCCTTACAATGAGCAGTTCTTC
d_call: -; clone_size: few; j_call: TRBJ2-7; v_call: TRBV7-8; cdr3_length: 12; cdr3_aa: CASSLVRGEQYF; cdr3_nt: TGTGCCAGCAGCTTAGTACGGGGCGAGCAGTACTTC